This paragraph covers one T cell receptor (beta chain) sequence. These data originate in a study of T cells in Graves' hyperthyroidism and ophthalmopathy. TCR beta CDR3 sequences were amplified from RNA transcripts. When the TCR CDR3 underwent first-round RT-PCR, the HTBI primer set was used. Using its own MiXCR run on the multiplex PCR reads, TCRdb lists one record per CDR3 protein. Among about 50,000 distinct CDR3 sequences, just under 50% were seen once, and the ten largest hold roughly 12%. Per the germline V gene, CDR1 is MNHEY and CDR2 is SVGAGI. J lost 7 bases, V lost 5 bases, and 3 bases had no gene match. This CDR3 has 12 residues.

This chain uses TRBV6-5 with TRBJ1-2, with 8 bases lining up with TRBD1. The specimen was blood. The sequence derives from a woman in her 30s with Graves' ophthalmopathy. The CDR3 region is CASSNGQGGYTF. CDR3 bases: TGTGCCAGCAGTAACGGACAGGGTGGCTACACCTTC.